This T cell receptor (beta chain) was sequenced in a study of T-cell memory formation after mild COVID-19. Study outcomes and limitations: Contracting CD4+ clones lay largely in CM and EM, with CD8+ ones residing in EMRA. The study found balanced CD4/CD8 in clones contracting day 15 to 85 and a CD4+ lean in later expanders. Confirmation was lacking for SARS-CoV-2 specificity of second-wave clones that peaked on day 37.

The 5'RACE method, run with constant-segment primers, produced TCR alpha and TCR beta cDNA libraries (carrying sample barcodes and UMIs). TCRdb itself ran the 5' RACE reads through MiXCR, one entry per CDR3 protein. The sample yields fewer than 150,000 distinct CDR3 sequences, over 15% seen once. This clonotype was detected ten times or more. As yet, its antigen is unknown. V was trimmed by 5 bases and J by 5 bases, leaving 22 bases between them. This CDR3 spans 17 amino acids. Germline CDR1 SGHTA, CDR2 FQGNSA. This receptor was identified in a man younger than 35 who had mild COVID-19 (a few samples of this study predate the infection). Cell type and time point are not known. V usage is TRBV7-2 and J usage is TRBJ1-5; tentatively, D is TRBD1 (6 bases). Sequences were obtained from PBMCs or a T cell subset sorted from them (not recorded which). In DNA form, the CDR3 reads TGTGCCAGCAGCCCGGGGACAAACTGGGACCTTTATCAGCCCCAGCATTTT. Its protein product is CASSPGTNWDLYQPQHF. Full variable domain (rest looked up from reference TRBV7-2 and TRBJ1-5): GAGVSQSPSNKVTEKGKDVELRCDPISGHTALYWYRQSLGQGLEFLIYFQGNSAPDKSGLPSDRFSAERTGGSVSTLTIQRTQQEDSAVYLCASSPGTNWDLYQPQHFGDGTRLSIL.